This TCR beta chain is from a study of T cell changes during pregnancy in multiple sclerosis. Method: immunoSEQ multiplex PCR; TCRdb's copy keeps in-frame clones and lacks some. The repertoire consists of 80,000 to 100,000 clones, with about nine tenths occurring once and the leading ten covering around 0.79%. The germline CDR1 and CDR2 sequences are MDHEN and SYDVKM. This CDR3 is 14 amino acids long. Trimming cost V 6 bases and J 7 bases, with 13 bases left between them. Regarding this clone: This sample includes further DNA sequences coding for the same CDR3.

The clonotype was recovered from a female donor in good health, enrolled as a control in a pregnancy study. This rearrangement joins TRBV28 to TRBJ1-6, with D possibly matching TRBD1 (6 bases). Sample: peripheral blood, taken in the second trimester of pregnancy. CDR3 DNA sequence: TGTGCCAGCAGAAACAGGGTTTCCAATTCACCCCTCCACTTT. Amino acid sequence: CASRNRVSNSPLHF.